This TCR beta chain comes out of a study of tumor-infiltrating lymphocytes in primary liver carcinoma. With respect to this clonotype: Given a much more abundant clone one base away, this may be a read error.

From 20-30 mg of unsorted bulk tissue, DNA and RNA were co-extracted together. The CDR3 sequence is 16 residues long. Germline CDR1 and CDR2: MDHEN and SYDVKM. Trimming at V came to 7 bases and at J to 6 bases, leaving 8 bases not matched to a gene. Total RNA (around 0.45 ug) served as template for TCR beta cDNA synthesis primed by a constant-region primer. Slightly modified ARM-PCR served as the procedure for the TCR beta libraries. These libraries came from three rounds of nested multiplex PCR. TRBV1-TRBV30 forward and Cbeta reverse primers drove the first two roughly 10-cycle rounds. MiXCR, run by TCRdb on the multiplex PCR reads, gives a single entry per CDR3 protein. The sample includes 90,000 to 150,000 distinct CDR3 sequences, less than 75% seen only once; the top ten take 8.1%.

The chain recombines TRBV28 with TRBJ2-1, with 14 bases matching TRBD2. Sequenced material: tumor-adjacent normal liver tissue. This TCR was sampled from a woman aged 55-69 years with primary liver carcinoma and hepatitis B virus infection. CDR3 in amino acids: CASNSRLAGGRNEQFF. The CDR3 DNA is TGTGCCAGCAATTCAAGACTAGCGGGAGGGCGCAATGAGCAGTTCTTC.